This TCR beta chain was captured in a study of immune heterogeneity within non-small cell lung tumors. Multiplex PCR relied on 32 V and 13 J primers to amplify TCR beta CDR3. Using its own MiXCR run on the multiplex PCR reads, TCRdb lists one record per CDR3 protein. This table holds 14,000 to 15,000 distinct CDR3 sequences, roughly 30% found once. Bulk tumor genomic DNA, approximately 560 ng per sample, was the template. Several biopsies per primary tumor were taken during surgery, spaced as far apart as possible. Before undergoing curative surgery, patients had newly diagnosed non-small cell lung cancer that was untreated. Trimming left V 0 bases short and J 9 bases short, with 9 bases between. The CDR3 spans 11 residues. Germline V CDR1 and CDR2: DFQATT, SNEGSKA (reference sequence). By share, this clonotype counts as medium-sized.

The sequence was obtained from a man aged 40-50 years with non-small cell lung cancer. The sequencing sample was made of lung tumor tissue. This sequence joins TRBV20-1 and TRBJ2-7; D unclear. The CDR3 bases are TGCAGTGCTAGAGATGGGCGACCGCAGTACTTC. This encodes CSARDGRPQYF.